This TCR beta chain appears in the sequencing data of a study of early T cells in non-severe SARS-CoV-2 infection. Study in general: Alpha and beta chains were unpaired, from unsorted whole-blood bulk RNA. General observations from the study: CD4 and private specificities were missed by VDJdb matching, which favored anti-spike CD8 responses.

This clonotype was seen ten or more times. Its target is unknown. Unique molecular identifiers (one per individual cDNA molecule) were attached. Each CDR3 protein is one row after TCRdb ran MiXCR on the 5' RACE reads. The repertoire holds 50,000 to 70,000 distinct CDR3 sequences, 10% seen once, with 8.6% in the top ten. Unmatched junction bases numbered 7, after V lost 6 bases and J lost 2 bases. The CDR3 spans 15 residues. This clonotype originated in an adult who was a healthcare worker with PCR-confirmed SARS-CoV-2 infection or an uninfected control (not recorded which). What was sequenced was whole blood. The chain employs TRBV12-3 or TRBV12-4 and TRBJ2-1; 7 nucleotides agree with TRBD2. The CDR3 reads CASRRSGMPYNEQFF. In DNA form, the CDR3 reads TGTGCCAGCAGGAGAAGCGGGATGCCCTACAATGAGCAGTTCTTC.